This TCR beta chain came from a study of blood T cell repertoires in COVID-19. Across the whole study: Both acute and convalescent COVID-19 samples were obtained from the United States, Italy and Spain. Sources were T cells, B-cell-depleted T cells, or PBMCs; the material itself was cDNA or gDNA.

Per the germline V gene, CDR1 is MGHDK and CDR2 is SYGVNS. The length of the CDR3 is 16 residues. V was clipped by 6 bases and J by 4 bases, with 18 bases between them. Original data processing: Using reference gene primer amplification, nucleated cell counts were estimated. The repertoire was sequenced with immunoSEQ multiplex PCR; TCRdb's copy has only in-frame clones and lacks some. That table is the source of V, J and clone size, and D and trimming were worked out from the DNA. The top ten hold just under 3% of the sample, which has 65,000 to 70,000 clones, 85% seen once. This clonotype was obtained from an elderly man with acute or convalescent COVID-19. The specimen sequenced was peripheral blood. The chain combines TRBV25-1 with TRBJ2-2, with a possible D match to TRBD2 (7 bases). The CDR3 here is CASSRPAGEGTGELFF. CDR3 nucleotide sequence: TGTGCCAGCAGCCGTCCGGCAGGGGAGGGCACCGGGGAGCTGTTTTTT.